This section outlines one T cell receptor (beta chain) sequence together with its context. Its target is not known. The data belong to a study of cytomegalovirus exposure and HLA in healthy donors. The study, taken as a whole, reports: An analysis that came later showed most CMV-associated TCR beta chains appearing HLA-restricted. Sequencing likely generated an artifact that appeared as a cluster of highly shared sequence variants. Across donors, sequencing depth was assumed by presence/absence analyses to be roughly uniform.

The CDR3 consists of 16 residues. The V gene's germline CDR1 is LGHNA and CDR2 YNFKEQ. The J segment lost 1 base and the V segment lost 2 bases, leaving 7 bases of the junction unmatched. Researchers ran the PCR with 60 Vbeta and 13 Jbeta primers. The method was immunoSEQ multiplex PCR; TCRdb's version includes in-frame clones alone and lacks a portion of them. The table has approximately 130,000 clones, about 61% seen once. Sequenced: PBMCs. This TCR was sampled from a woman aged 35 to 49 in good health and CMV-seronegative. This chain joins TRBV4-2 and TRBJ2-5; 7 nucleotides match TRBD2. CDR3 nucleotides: TGTGCCAGCAGCCAACAAGGCGGGGAGGGCCAAGAGACCCAGTACTTC. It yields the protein CASSQQGGEGQETQYF.